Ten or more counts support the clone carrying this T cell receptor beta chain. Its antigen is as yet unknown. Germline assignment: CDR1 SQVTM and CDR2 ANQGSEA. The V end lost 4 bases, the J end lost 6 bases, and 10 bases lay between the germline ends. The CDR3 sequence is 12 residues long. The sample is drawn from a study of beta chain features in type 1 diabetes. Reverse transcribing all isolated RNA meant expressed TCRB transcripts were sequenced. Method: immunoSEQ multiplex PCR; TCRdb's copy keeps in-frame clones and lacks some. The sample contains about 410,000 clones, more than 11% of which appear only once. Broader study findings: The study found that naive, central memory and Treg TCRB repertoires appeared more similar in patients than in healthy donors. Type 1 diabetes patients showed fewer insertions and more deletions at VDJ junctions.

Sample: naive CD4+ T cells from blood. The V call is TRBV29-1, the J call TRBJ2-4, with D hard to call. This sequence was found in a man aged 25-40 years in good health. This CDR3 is CSVVSGPNIQYF. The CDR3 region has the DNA TGCAGCGTTGTTTCCGGGCCAAACATTCAGTACTTC.